Listed below are T cell receptor beta chains from one sample, sequenced in a study of blood T cell repertoires in COVID-19. Here immunoSEQ multiplex PCR was the method, and the copy in TCRdb shows in-frame clones only, minus some. This repertoire shows about 260,000 clones, around 90% found once; its top ten account for roughly 4.3%. The sequencing sample was made of PBMCs or T cells enriched from blood (not recorded which). Every receptor here comes from a woman in her 30s with acute COVID-19. CDR3s include the opening cysteine and the closing phenylalanine or tryptophan. Each record gives: clone size, D gene, J gene, V gene, CDR3 DNA, CDR3 protein. A D gene is named only where the DNA matches it firmly. Expanded clones get a size class; other rows say once, few or many, or leave the size out.

abundance: .
d_gene: TRBD1
j_gene: TRBJ1-2
v_gene: TRBV6-1
CDR3nt: TGTGCCAGCAGTGAGCCTGGGGACAGCAGAAACTATGGCTACACCTTC
CDR3aa: CASSEPGDSRNYGYTF

abundance: .
d_gene: .
j_gene: TRBJ2-7
v_gene: TRBV24-1
CDR3nt: TGTGCCACCAGTGATTACAGGGCTCCCTACTACGAGCAGTACTTC
CDR3aa: CATSDYRAPYYEQYF

abundance: once
d_gene: .
j_gene: TRBJ1-3
v_gene: TRBV28
CDR3nt: TGTGCCAGCAGTTTAGGTGGCAGGCCAGAGAACACCATATATTTT
CDR3aa: CASSLGGRPENTIYF

abundance: .
d_gene: .
j_gene: TRBJ2-1
v_gene: TRBV6-5
CDR3nt: TGTGCCAGCAGATTAAGGGGAATGAACAATGAGCAGTTCTTC
CDR3aa: CASRLRGMNNEQFF

abundance: once
d_gene: .
j_gene: TRBJ2-1
v_gene: TRBV7-2
CDR3nt: TGTGCCAGCAGCTCCGAGAGGAGGTTTGAGCAGTTCTTC
CDR3aa: CASSSERRFEQFF

abundance: few
d_gene: TRBD1
j_gene: TRBJ1-2
v_gene: TRBV27
CDR3nt: TGTGCCAGCTCCTCCTTGGGACAGGGGAACTATGGCTACACCTTC
CDR3aa: CASSSLGQGNYGYTF

abundance: .
d_gene: TRBD1
j_gene: TRBJ2-7
v_gene: TRBV29-1
CDR3nt: TGCAGCGTTGAAGACCGACAGGGGGACTCCCGTGTCGAGCAGTACTTC
CDR3aa: CSVEDRQGDSRVEQYF

abundance: .
d_gene: TRBD2
j_gene: TRBJ2-1
v_gene: TRBV7-2
CDR3nt: TGTGCCAGCAGCTTAAATGTGGTGGGGGAGGGCTCCTACAATGAGCAGTTCTTC
CDR3aa: CASSLNVVGEGSYNEQFF

abundance: once
d_gene: .
j_gene: TRBJ1-5
v_gene: TRBV2
CDR3nt: TGTGCCAGCAGTGAAGGCGGGACCTACAATCAGCCCCAGCATTTT
CDR3aa: CASSEGGTYNQPQHF

abundance: .
d_gene: .
j_gene: TRBJ1-2
v_gene: TRBV6-5
CDR3nt: TGTGCCAGCACCTGGGGGGGGCTAGGAGGCTACACCTTC
CDR3aa: CASTWGGLGGYTF

abundance: .
d_gene: .
j_gene: TRBJ2-3
v_gene: TRBV7-3
CDR3nt: TGTGCCAGCAGCTTTTACCGACAGACAGATACGCAGTATTTT
CDR3aa: CASSFYRQTDTQYF

abundance: .
d_gene: .
j_gene: TRBJ1-4
v_gene: TRBV19
CDR3nt: TGTGCCAGTAGTAGTCAGGATGGGGCAGAAAAACTGTTTTTT
CDR3aa: CASSSQDGAEKLFF

abundance: .
d_gene: TRBD2
j_gene: TRBJ2-1
v_gene: TRBV7-8
CDR3nt: TGTGCCAGCAGCTACCTAGCGGGAGGGCCCCATGAGCAGTTCTTC
CDR3aa: CASSYLAGGPHEQFF

abundance: .
d_gene: TRBD2
j_gene: TRBJ2-5
v_gene: TRBV24-1
CDR3nt: TGTGCCACCAGTGACGCCGGGACTAGCGGGTGGACTGCGGGGGAGACCCAGTACTTC
CDR3aa: CATSDAGTSGWTAGETQYF

abundance: .
d_gene: .
j_gene: TRBJ1-1
v_gene: TRBV28
CDR3nt: TGTGCCAGCAGTTTGGTGGTCAGGGTAGTCACTGAAGCTTTCTTT
CDR3aa: CASSLVVRVVTEAFF

abundance: few
d_gene: .
j_gene: TRBJ2-7
v_gene: TRBV5-1
CDR3nt: TGCGCCAGCAGCTTGGCCGGAGGGTCCTACGAGCAGTACTTC
CDR3aa: CASSLAGGSYEQYF

abundance: .
d_gene: TRBD2
j_gene: TRBJ2-4
v_gene: TRBV7-8
CDR3nt: TGTGCCAGCAACCCCTCAGGGACTAGCGGACAAAACATTCAGTACTTC
CDR3aa: CASNPSGTSGQNIQYF

abundance: .
d_gene: TRBD2
j_gene: TRBJ2-3
v_gene: TRBV19
CDR3nt: TGTGCCAGTAGTAGCCCCACCCCTAGCGGGAGTGGAGATACGCAGTATTTT
CDR3aa: CASSSPTPSGSGDTQYF

abundance: .
d_gene: TRBD1
j_gene: TRBJ2-1
v_gene: TRBV29-1
CDR3nt: TGCAGCGTTGTGGGGACAGGTAACAATGAGCAGTTCTTC
CDR3aa: CSVVGTGNNEQFF

abundance: .
d_gene: TRBD2
j_gene: TRBJ2-1
v_gene: TRBV20-1
CDR3nt: TGCAGTGCTAGTAGCGGGACCTCCTACAATGAGCAGTTCTTC
CDR3aa: CSASSGTSYNEQFF